This entry features one T cell receptor beta chain sequence. This sample is part of a study of shared clonotypes between healthy human individuals. Using immunoSEQ multiplex PCR, the repertoire was profiled, and TCRdb retains in-frame clones only, with some absent. The table includes over a million clones, around 74% detected once. Germline CDR1 is LNHDA and CDR2 is SQIVND (reference sequence). The CDR3 contains 16 residues. Trimming shortened V by 3 bases and J by 4 bases, and 19 bases separated the two germline ends. The source of this sequence is a man younger than 35 in good health. The V gene is TRBV19, the J gene TRBJ2-7; unclear D gene. The sequenced material came from memory CD4+ T cells sorted from blood. Noted subset: CD45RA-negative fraction. CDR3 loop: CASSMNAGRVAYEQYF. The DNA for the CDR3 is TGTGCCAGTAGTATGAATGCAGGACGGGTGGCGTACGAGCAGTACTTC. The complete variable domain, with remaining parts taken from reference TRBV19 and TRBJ2-7, reads DGGITQSPKYLFRKEGQNVTLSCEQNLNHDAMYWYRQDPGQGLRLIYYSQIVNDFQKGDIAEGYSVSREKKESFPLTVTSAQKNPTAFYLCASSMNAGRVAYEQYFGPGTRLTVT.